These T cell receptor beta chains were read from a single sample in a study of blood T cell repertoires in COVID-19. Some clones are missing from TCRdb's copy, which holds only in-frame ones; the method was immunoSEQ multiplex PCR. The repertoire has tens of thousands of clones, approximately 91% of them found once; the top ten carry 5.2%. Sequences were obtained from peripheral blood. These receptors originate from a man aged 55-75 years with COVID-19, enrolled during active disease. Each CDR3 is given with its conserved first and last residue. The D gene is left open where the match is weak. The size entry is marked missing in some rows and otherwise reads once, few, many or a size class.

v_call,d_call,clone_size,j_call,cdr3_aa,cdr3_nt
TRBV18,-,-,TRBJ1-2,CASSPQDNPNYGYTF,TGTGCCAGCTCACCACAGGACAACCCTAACTATGGCTACACCTTC
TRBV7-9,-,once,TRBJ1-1,CANIAPSTEAFF,TGTGCCAATATTGCCCCCAGCACTGAAGCTTTCTTT
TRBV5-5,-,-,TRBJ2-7,CASSLEAGEQYF,TGTGCCAGCAGCTTGGAGGCAGGCGAGCAGTACTTC
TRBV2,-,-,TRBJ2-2,CASSDRTGELFF,TGTGCCAGCAGTGACAGGACCGGGGAGCTGTTTTTT
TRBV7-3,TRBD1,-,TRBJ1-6,CASSPTGGDSPLHF,TGTGCCAGCAGCCCGACAGGGGGCGATTCACCCCTCCACTTT
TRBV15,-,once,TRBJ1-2,CATSRDEEGYTF,TGTGCCACCAGCAGAGACGAGGAAGGCTACACCTTC
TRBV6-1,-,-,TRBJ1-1,CASSDRSWGFGGNTEAFF,TGTGCCAGCAGTGACCGGTCTTGGGGTTTCGGGGGGAACACTGAAGCTTTCTTT
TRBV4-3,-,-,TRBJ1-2,CASSQEFGEPSGYTF,TGCGCCAGCAGCCAAGAATTCGGGGAACCCTCCGGCTACACCTTC
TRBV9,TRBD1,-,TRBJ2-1,CASSVDRGNEQFF,TGTGCCAGCAGCGTAGACAGGGGGAATGAGCAGTTCTTC
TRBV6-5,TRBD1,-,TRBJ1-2,CASSSGSDRGGGYTF,TGTGCCAGCAGTTCGGGCTCGGACAGGGGGGGCGGCTACACCTTC
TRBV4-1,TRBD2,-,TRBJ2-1,CASSQARVAGVFLF,TGCGCCAGCAGCCAAGCGAGGGTAGCGGGAGTCTTCCTCTTC
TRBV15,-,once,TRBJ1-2,CATGGLSVGYTF,TGTGCCACGGGCGGGCTTTCGGTAGGCTACACCTTC
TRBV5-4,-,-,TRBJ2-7,CASSWGDGPYEQYF,TGTGCCAGCAGCTGGGGAGACGGTCCCTACGAGCAGTACTTC
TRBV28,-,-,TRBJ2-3,CASSSPPTSTDTQYF,TGTGCCAGCAGTTCCCCCCCCACTAGCACAGATACGCAGTATTTT
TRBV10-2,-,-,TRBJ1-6,CASNPQVNSPLHF,TGCGCCAGCAATCCACAGGTCAATTCACCCCTCCACTTT
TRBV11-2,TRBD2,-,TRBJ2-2,CASSRTSGSHSTGELFF,TGTGCCAGCAGCCGGACTAGCGGGAGTCATAGCACCGGGGAGCTGTTTTTT
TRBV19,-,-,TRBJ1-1,CASNWGREAFF,TGTGCCAGTAACTGGGGGCGTGAAGCTTTCTTT
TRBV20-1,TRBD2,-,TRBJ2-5,CSASGGRLGETQYF,TGCAGTGCTAGTGGCGGGAGACTAGGAGAGACCCAGTACTTC
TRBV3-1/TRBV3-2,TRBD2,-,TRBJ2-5,CASKQREREETQYF,TGTGCCAGCAAACAGCGGGAGAGGGAAGAGACCCAGTACTTC
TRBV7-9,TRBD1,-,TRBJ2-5,CASSTLSGGRETQYF,TGTGCCAGCAGCACCCTCTCAGGGGGCCGGGAGACCCAGTACTTC
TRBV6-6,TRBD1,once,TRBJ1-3,CASSPRTGSGNTIYF,TGTGCCAGCAGTCCCCGGACAGGTTCTGGAAACACCATATATTTT
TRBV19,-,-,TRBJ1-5,CASAEEYQPQHF,TGTGCCAGTGCTGAGGAGTATCAGCCCCAGCATTTT
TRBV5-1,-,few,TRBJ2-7,CASSSVASSYEQYF,TGCGCCAGCAGCTCAGTAGCGAGCTCCTACGAGCAGTACTTC
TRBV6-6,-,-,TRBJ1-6,CASSSTGVGNSPLHF,TGTGCCAGCAGTTCTACAGGAGTAGGGAATTCACCCCTCCACTTT
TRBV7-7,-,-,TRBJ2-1,CASSPGQGGRDEQFF,TGTGCCAGCAGCCCGGGTCAGGGAGGACGCGATGAGCAGTTCTTC
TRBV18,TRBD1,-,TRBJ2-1,CASSPLDRDNEQFF,TGTGCCAGCTCACCTTTGGACAGGGACAATGAGCAGTTCTTC
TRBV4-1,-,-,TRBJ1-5,CASSQGESQPQHF,TGCGCCAGCAGCCAAGGGGAGAGTCAGCCCCAGCATTTT
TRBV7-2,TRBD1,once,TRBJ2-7,CASSLRTGQGNEQYF,TGTGCCAGCAGCCTAAGGACCGGACAGGGCAACGAGCAGTACTTC
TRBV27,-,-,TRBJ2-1,CASSLFPYQVGGTYNEQFF,TGTGCCAGCAGTTTATTCCCCTATCAGGTGGGAGGTACCTACAATGAGCAGTTCTTC
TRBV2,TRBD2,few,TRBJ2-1,CASSSGEYTDNEQFF,TGTGCCAGTTCAAGCGGGGAGTATACAGACAATGAGCAGTTCTTC
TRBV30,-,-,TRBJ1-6,CAWTRGNTPPLHF,TGTGCCTGGACCCGGGGGAATACTCCACCCCTCCACTTT
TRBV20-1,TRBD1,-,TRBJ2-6,CSASGTGLSGANVLTF,TGCAGTGCTAGTGGGACAGGGCTCTCTGGGGCCAACGTCCTGACTTTC
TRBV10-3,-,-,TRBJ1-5,CAISESAGIQPQHF,TGTGCCATCAGTGAGTCGGCAGGGATTCAGCCCCAGCATTTT
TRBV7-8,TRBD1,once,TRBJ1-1,CASSSLTGANTEAFF,TGTGCCAGCAGTTCCTTAACAGGGGCGAACACTGAAGCTTTCTTT
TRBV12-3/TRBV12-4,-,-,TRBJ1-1,CASSLGAYTEAFF,TGTGCCAGCAGTTTAGGAGCTTACACTGAAGCTTTCTTT
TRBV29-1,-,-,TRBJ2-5,CSVGYRDAETQYF,TGCAGCGTTGGGTACAGGGATGCCGAGACCCAGTACTTC
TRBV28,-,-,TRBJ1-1,CASSLGAGEHTEAFF,TGTGCCAGCAGTTTGGGTGCGGGCGAGCACACTGAAGCTTTCTTT
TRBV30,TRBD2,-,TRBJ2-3,CAWSVGASGGTDTQYF,TGTGCCTGGAGTGTAGGAGCCAGCGGGGGCACAGATACGCAGTATTTT
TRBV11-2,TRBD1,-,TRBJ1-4,CASSSGQGPLGEKLFF,TGTGCCAGCAGCTCCGGACAGGGGCCGCTGGGGGAAAAACTGTTTTTT
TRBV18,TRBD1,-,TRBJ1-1,CASSGDRVGTEAFF,TGTGCCAGCTCGGGGGACAGGGTAGGAACTGAAGCTTTCTTT
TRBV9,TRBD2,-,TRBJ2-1,CASSVASGSLYEQFF,TGTGCCAGCAGCGTAGCTAGCGGGAGCCTCTATGAGCAGTTCTTC
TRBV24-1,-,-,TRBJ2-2,CATSDRDTGELFF,TGTGCCACCAGTGACCGGGACACCGGGGAGCTGTTTTTT
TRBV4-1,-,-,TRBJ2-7,CASSQRPETTGYEQYF,TGCGCCAGCAGCCAACGTCCCGAGACAACAGGGTACGAGCAGTACTTC
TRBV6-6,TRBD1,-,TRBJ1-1,CASSSYRGLNTEAFF,TGTGCCAGCAGTTCGTACAGGGGGCTGAACACTGAAGCTTTCTTT
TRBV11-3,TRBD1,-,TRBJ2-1,CASSSTGFIYNEQFF,TGTGCCAGCAGCTCGACAGGGTTTATCTACAATGAGCAGTTCTTC
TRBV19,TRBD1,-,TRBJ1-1,CASSVGQEINTEAFF,TGTGCCAGTAGTGTAGGACAGGAGATAAACACTGAAGCTTTCTTT
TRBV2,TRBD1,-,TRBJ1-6,CASSNRGRNSPLHF,TGTGCCAGCAGTAACAGGGGGCGAAATTCACCCCTCCACTTT
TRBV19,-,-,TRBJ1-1,CASSIGGGGASAFF,TGTGCCAGTAGTATAGGGGGCGGGGGAGCATCAGCTTTCTTT
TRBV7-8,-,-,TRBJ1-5,CASSLDREFQPQHF,TGTGCCAGCAGCTTAGACAGGGAATTTCAGCCCCAGCATTTT
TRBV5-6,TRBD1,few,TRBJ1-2,CASSLLQGLFGYTF,TGTGCCAGCAGCTTGTTACAGGGGTTGTTTGGCTACACCTTC
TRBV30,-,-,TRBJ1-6,CAWSRVGSGNSPLHF,TGTGCCTGGAGTAGGGTTGGATCAGGGAATTCACCCCTCCACTTT